This T cell receptor beta chain was recovered during a study of T-cell memory formation after mild COVID-19. This clonotype was counted only a few times. MiXCR, run by TCRdb on the 5' RACE reads, gives a single entry per CDR3 protein. The sample holds 430,000 or so distinct CDR3 sequences, approximately 23% seen once. Germline V gene lookup returns CDR1 SEHNR and CDR2 FQNEAQ (reference sequence). The trim removed 6 bases at V and 3 bases at J, leaving 10 bases unmatched. The CDR3 runs 16 residues. Sequenced: PBMCs or a T cell subset sorted from them (not recorded which). This TCR was sampled from an adult woman who had mild COVID-19 (a few samples of this study predate the infection). Cell type and time point are not known. This chain connects TRBV7-9 to TRBJ2-7, with 11 bases aligning to TRBD2. The DNA of the CDR3 is TGTGCCAGCAGTTCCCTCGCGGGGACTAGCGGCTACGAGCAGTACTTC. Translating it yields CASSSLAGTSGYEQYF.